This TCR beta chain was captured by sequencing in a study of T cell changes during pregnancy in multiple sclerosis. Here immunoSEQ multiplex PCR was the method, and the copy in TCRdb shows in-frame clones only, minus some. There are fewer than 90,000 clones in the sample; under 95% occur only once, and about 0.92% lies in the top ten. Germline values: CDR1 KGHSH, CDR2 LQKENI. V dropped 1 base and J dropped 7 bases, with 10 bases sitting between them. This CDR3 is 13 amino acids long. V is TRBV18 and J is TRBJ2-5; D is undetermined. The sequencing used peripheral blood, collected in the second trimester of pregnancy. The receptor's source is a female donor with multiple sclerosis, enrolled in a pregnancy study. CDR3 loop: CASSPLHGGTQYF. The CDR3 DNA is TGTGCCAGCTCACCACTACACGGCGGGACCCAGTACTTC.